The entry below gives a single T cell receptor beta chain sequence along with its context. The germline V gene encodes CDR1 SGHTA and CDR2 FQGNSA. The CDR3 is 15 amino acids. Trimming took 2 bases from V and 8 from J, leaving 16 bases between them. The data originate from a study of control samples from healthy donors and cancer patients. Measured with immunoSEQ multiplex PCR; TCRdb has only the in-frame clones, and not every one. In the table there are about 120,000 clones, over 75% of which are singletons. The chain joins TRBV7-2 to TRBJ1-5; D gene unclear. The source material was blood. This TCR derives from a man in his forties or fifties in good health. The CDR3 reads CASSLTHPGWEPQHF. The CDR3 DNA reads TGTGCCAGCAGCTTAACTCACCCTGGGTGGGAGCCCCAGCATTTT.